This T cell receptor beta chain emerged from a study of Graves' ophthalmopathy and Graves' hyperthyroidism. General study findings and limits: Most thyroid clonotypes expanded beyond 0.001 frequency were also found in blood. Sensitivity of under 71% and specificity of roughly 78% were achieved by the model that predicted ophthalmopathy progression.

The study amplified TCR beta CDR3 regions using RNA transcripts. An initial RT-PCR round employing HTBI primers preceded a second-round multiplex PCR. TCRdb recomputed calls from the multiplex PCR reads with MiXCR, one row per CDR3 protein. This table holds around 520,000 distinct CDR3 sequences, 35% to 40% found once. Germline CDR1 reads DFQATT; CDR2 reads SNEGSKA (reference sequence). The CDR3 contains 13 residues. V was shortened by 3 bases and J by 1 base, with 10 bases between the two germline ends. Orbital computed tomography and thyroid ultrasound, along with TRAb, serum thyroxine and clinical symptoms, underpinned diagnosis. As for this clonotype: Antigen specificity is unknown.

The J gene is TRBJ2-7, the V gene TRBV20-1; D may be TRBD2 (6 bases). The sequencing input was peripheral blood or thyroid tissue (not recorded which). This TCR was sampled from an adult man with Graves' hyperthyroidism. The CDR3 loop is CSASPGDSYEQYF. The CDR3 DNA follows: TGCAGTGCTAGTCCGGGGGATTCCTACGAGCAGTACTTC.